The 7 T cell receptor beta chains presented below share a single source sample, sequenced in a study of blood T cell repertoires in COVID-19. Profiled with immunoSEQ multiplex PCR; TCRdb holds only in-frame clones, not every one. The sample lists fewer than 250,000 clones, 70% to 90% occurring once. The specimen sequenced was peripheral blood. The source is a woman aged 40-49 years who had recovered from COVID-19.

This chain's CDR3 is CASSVRTGETNEQFF. The CDR3 nucleotides read TGTGCCAGCAGCGTTCGGACAGGGGAGACCAATGAGCAGTTCTTC. This chain connects TRBV9 to TRBJ2-1; 9 nucleotides line up with TRBD1. Germline trimming cut 2 bases from V and 6 bases from J; bases unmatched to any gene: 6. The germline V gene has CDR1 SGDLS and CDR2 YYNGEE. The CDR3 is made up of 15 amino acids.

The rearrangement joins TRBV3-1 (or the pseudogene TRBV3-2) to TRBJ1-2, with 8 bases aligning to TRBD1. Germline CDR1 is LGHDT and CDR2 is YNNKEL (reference sequence). The CDR3 totals 14 residues. With V trimmed by 4 bases and J by 6 bases, 7 bases remained unmatched. The CDR3 DNA sequence: TGTGCCAGCAGCCGGACAGGGCTCGAGGATGGCTACACCTTC. Translated, it gives CASSRTGLEDGYTF.

J is TRBJ1-5 and V is TRBV15, with TRBD1 matching over 7 bases. Germline CDR1 is LNHNV and CDR2 is YYDKDF (reference sequence). The trim removed 7 bases at V and 6 bases at J, leaving 15 bases unmatched. The CDR3 totals 16 residues. DNA for the CDR3: TGTGCCACCACAGGGGGTTCTACCAAGGGAAGTCAGCCCCAGCATTTT. Its protein is CATTGGSTKGSQPQHF.

Only a few counts were recorded for this clone. This chain connects TRBV5-1 to TRBJ1-3; the D is unclear. V was clipped by 0 bases and J by 8 bases, with 15 bases between them. The CDR3 sequence is 15 residues long. CDR1 and CDR2 from the germline V gene are SGHRS and YFSETQ. The CDR3 coding sequence is TGCGCCAGCAGCTTGGCGGCAGAAACCGGGGACACCATATATTTT. It encodes CASSLAAETGDTIYF.

This clone was counted a few times. The J gene is TRBJ1-1, the V gene TRBV30; tentatively, D is TRBD1 (5 bases). Germline lookup yields CDR1 GTSNPN and CDR2 SVGIG (reference sequence). The CDR3 spans 13 residues. The V end was cut by 5 bases, the J end by 0 bases, with 10 bases between. This chain's CDR3 is CAWVQGVNTEAFF. CDR3 DNA: TGTGCCTGGGTTCAGGGTGTGAACACTGAAGCTTTCTTT. The variable domain in full, with the rest retrieved from reference TRBV30 and TRBJ1-1, is SQTIHQWPATLVQPVGSPLSLECTVEGTSNPNLYWYRQAAGRGLQLLFYSVGIGQISSEVPQNLSASRPQDRQFILSSKKLLLSDSGFYLCAWVQGVNTEAFFGQGTRLTVV.

The chain uses TRBV9 and TRBJ2-2; the D is unclear. CDR1 SGDLS and CDR2 YYNGEE come from the germline V gene. The CDR3 consists of 15 residues. V was cut by 0 bases and J by 0 bases, with 6 bases left in between. The CDR3 coding sequence is TGTGCCAGCAGCGTAGCTGCGGCGAACACCGGGGAGCTGTTTTTT. This gives the protein CASSVAAANTGELFF.

The V and J genes are TRBV4-2 and TRBJ2-3; no definite D call. Germline lookup yields CDR1 LGHNA and CDR2 YNFKEQ. Trimming left V 0 bases short and J 0 bases short, with 10 bases between. This CDR3 has 16 amino acids. For the CDR3, the DNA is TGTGCCAGCAGCCAAGATCAGGCAAGGAGCACAGATACGCAGTATTTT. Translation: CASSQDQARSTDTQYF.